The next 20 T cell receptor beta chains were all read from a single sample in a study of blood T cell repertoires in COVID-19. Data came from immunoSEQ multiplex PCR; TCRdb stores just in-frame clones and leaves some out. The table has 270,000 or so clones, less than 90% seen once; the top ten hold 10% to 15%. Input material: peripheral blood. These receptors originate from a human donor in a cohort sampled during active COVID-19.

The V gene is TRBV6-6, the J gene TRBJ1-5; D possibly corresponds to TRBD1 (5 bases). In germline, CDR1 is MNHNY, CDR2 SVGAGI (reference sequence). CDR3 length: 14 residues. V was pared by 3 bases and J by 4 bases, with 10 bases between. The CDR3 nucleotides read TGTGCCAGCAGTTATAGCGGGGGGAATCAGCCCCAGCATTTT. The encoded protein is CASSYSGGNQPQHF.

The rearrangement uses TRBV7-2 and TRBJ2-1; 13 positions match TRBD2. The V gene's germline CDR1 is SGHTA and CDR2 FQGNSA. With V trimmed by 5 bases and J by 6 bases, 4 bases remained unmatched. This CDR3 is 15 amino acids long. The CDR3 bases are TGTGCCAGCAGCCCGCGGACTAGCGGGGGCAATGAGCAGTTCTTC. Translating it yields CASSPRTSGGNEQFF. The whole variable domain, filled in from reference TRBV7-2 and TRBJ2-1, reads GAGVSQSPSNKVTEKGKDVELRCDPISGHTALYWYRQSLGQGLEFLIYFQGNSAPDKSGLPSDRFSAERTGGSVSTLTIQRTQQEDSAVYLCASSPRTSGGNEQFFGPGTRLTVL.

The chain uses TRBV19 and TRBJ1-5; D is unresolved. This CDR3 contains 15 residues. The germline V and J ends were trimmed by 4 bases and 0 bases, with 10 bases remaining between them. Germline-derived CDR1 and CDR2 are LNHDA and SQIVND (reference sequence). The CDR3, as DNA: TGTGCCAGTAGTACGACAAGTAATAGCAATCAGCCCCAGCATTTT. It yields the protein CASSTTSNSNQPQHF.

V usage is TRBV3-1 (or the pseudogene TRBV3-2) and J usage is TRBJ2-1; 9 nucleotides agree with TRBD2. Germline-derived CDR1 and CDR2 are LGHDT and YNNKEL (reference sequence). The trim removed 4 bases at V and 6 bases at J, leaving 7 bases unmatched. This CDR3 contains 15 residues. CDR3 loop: CASSLRREGVNEQFF. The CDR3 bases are TGTGCCAGCAGCCTCCGGCGGGAGGGCGTCAATGAGCAGTTCTTC.

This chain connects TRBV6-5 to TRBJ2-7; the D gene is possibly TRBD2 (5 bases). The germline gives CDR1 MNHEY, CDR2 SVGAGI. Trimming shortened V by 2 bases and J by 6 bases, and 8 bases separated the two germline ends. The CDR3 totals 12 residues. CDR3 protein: CASSYAAGEQYF. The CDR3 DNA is TGTGCCAGCAGTTACGCGGCGGGCGAGCAGTACTTC.

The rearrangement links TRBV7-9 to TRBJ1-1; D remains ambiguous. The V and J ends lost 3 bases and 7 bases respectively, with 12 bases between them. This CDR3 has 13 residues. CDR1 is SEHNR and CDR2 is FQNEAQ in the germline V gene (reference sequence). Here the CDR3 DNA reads TGTGCCAGCAGCTTTGCCGGGATAATTGAAGCTTTCTTT. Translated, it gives CASSFAGIIEAFF.

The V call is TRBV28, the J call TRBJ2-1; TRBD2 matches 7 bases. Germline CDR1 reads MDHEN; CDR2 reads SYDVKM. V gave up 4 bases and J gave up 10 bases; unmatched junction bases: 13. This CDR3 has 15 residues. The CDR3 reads CASSSVAGVGAEQFF. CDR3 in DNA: TGTGCCAGCAGTTCTGTGGCGGGAGTTGGTGCGGAGCAGTTCTTC.

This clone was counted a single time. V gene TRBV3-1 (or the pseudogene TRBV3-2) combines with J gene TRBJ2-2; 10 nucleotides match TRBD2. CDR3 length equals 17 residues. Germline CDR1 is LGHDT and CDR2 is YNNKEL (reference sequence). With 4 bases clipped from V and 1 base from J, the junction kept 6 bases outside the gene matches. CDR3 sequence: CASSLLGTSVNTGELFF. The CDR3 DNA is TGTGCCAGCAGCCTCCTCGGGACTAGCGTGAACACCGGGGAGCTGTTTTTT.

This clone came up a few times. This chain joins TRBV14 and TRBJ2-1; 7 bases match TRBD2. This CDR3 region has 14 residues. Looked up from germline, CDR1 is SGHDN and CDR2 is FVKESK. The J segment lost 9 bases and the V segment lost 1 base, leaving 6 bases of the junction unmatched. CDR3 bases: TGTGCCAGCAGCCAAGGCGGGAGTGGCACTGAGCAGTTCTTC. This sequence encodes CASSQGGSGTEQFF. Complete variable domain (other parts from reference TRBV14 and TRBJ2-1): EAGVTQFPSHSVIEKGQTVTLRCDPISGHDNLYWYRRVMGKEIKFLLHFVKESKQDESGMPNNRFLAERTGGTYSTLKVQPAELEDSGVYFCASSQGGSGTEQFFGPGTRLTVL.

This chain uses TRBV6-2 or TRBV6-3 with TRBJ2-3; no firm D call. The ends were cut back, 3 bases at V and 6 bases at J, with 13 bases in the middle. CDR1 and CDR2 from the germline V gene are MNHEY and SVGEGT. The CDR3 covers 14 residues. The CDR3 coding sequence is TGTGCCAGCAGTTATAGAACCAAAGCGGATACGCAGTATTTT. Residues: CASSYRTKADTQYF.

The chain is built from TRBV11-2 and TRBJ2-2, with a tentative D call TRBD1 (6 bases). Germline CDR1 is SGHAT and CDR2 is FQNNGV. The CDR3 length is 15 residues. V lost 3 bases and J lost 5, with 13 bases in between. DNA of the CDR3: TGTGCCAGCAGCTTTGCAGGGGCGCTTACCGGGGAGCTGTTTTTT. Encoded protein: CASSFAGALTGELFF.

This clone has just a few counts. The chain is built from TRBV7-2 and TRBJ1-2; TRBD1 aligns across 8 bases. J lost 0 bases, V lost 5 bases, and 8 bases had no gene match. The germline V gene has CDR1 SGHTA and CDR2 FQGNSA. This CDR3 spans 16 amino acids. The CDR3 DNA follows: TGTGCCAGCAGCCCCCAGCAGGGGGCGACTAACTATGGCTACACCTTC. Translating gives CASSPQQGATNYGYTF. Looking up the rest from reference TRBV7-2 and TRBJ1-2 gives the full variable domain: GAGVSQSPSNKVTEKGKDVELRCDPISGHTALYWYRQSLGQGLEFLIYFQGNSAPDKSGLPSDRFSAERTGGSVSTLTIQRTQQEDSAVYLCASSPQQGATNYGYTFGSGTRLTVV.

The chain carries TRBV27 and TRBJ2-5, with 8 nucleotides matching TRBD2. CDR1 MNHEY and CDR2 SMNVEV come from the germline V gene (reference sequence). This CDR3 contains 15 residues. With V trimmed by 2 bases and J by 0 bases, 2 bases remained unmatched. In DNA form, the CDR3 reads TGTGCCAGCAGTTTAGGACTAGCAGACCAAGAGACCCAGTACTTC. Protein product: CASSLGLADQETQYF.

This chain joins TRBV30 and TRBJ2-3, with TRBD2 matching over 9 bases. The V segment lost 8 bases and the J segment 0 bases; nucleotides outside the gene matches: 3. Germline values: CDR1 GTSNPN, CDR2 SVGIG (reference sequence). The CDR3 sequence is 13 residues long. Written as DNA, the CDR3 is TGTGCCGGCACTAGCGGGAGCACAGATACGCAGTATTTT. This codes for CAGTSGSTDTQYF.

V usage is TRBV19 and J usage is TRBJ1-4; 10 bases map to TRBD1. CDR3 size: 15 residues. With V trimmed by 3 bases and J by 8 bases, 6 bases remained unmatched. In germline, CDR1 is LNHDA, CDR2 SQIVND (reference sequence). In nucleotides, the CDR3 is TGTGCCAGTAGTATTTCCGGGACAGGGGCAGAAAAACTGTTTTTT. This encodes CASSISGTGAEKLFF.

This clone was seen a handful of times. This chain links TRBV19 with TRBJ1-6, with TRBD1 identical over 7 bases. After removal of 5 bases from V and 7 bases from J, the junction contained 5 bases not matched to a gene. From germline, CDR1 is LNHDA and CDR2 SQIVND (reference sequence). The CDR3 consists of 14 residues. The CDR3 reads CASSPGTENSPLHF. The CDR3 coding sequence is TGTGCCAGTAGTCCCGGGACAGAGAATTCACCCCTCCACTTT.

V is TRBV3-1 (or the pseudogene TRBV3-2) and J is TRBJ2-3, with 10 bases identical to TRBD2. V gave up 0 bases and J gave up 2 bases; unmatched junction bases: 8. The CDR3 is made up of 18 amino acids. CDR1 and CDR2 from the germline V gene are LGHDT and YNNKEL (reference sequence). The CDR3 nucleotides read TGTGCCAGCAGCCAAGATCTCCCTAGCGGGAGACCCACAGATACGCAGTATTTT. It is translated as CASSQDLPSGRPTDTQYF.

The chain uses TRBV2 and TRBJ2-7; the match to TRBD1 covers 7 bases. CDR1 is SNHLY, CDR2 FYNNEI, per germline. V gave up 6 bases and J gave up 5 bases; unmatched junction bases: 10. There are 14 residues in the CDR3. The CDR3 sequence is CASRERQGPNEQYF. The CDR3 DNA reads TGTGCCAGCAGGGAACGACAGGGTCCCAACGAGCAGTACTTC.

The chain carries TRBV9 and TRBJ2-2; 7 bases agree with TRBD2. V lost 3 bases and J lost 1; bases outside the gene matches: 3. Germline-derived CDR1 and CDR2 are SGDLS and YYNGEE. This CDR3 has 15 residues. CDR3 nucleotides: TGTGCCAGCAGCGAAAGCGGGGTGAACACCGGGGAGCTGTTTTTT. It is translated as CASSESGVNTGELFF.

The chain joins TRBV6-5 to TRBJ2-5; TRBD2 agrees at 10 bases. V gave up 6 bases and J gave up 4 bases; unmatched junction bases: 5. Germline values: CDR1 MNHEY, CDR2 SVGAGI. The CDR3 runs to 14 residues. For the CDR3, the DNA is TGTGCCAGCAGAGCGGGAGGGCCAGGAGAGACCCAGTACTTC. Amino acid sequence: CASRAGGPGETQYF.